These 22 T cell receptor beta chains share one sample of origin, sequenced in a study of blood T cells in healthy people across ages. The use of a sample-barcoded 5' primer and a J-beta primer mix characterized a second PCR of roughly 7 to 11 cycles. TCRdb independently ran MiXCR on the 5' RACE reads; one entry per CDR3 protein. The data show about 900,000 distinct CDR3 sequences, around 62% seen once. The material sequenced was blood. Source of these receptors: a man younger than 40 in good health.

The chain is built from TRBV7-3 and TRBJ2-3; 8 bases line up with TRBD2. Germline CDR1 and CDR2: SGHTA and FQGTGA. The CDR3 has 15 residues. V lost 5 bases and J lost 4; bases outside the gene matches: 8. CDR3: CASSQSGGKSDTQYF. The CDR3 DNA follows: TGTGCCAGCAGCCAATCGGGGGGGAAGTCAGATACGCAGTATTTT.

A few counts support this clonotype. V gene TRBV4-3 combines with J gene TRBJ2-1, with 7 bases fitting TRBD1. CDR3 length: 17 residues. Germline V gene sequence: CDR1 LGHNA, CDR2 YSLEER. The ends lost 4 bases at V and 7 bases at J; junction bases unmatched: 16. The CDR3 reads CASSLINQGDSGNEQFF. CDR3 nucleotides: TGCGCCAGCAGCCTAATTAACCAGGGGGATTCAGGAAATGAGCAGTTCTTC.

This clonotype was counted once. This may arise from a read error, as a much more abundant clone is one base away. The CDR3 nucleotides read TGCAGTGCTAGAGAGTATAACCGGGCGCAGTACTTC. Its protein is CSAREYNRAQYF. The V gene is TRBV20-1, the J gene TRBJ2-7; D is uncertain. Germline CDR1 reads DFQATT; CDR2 reads SNEGSKA (reference sequence). This CDR3 comprises 12 residues. V shed 0 bases and J shed 9 bases, with 12 bases lying between them.

The chain carries TRBV4-3 and TRBJ2-3, with D hard to call. V lost 0 bases and J 0 bases, leaving 16 bases between the germline ends. Per the germline V gene, CDR1 is LGHNA and CDR2 is YSLEER. CDR3 length: 18 residues. The DNA of the CDR3 is TGCGCCAGCAGCCAAGATATGGCGGCAGGACCTAGCACAGATACGCAGTATTTT. It is translated as CASSQDMAAGPSTDTQYF.

The gene calls are TRBV3-1 and TRBJ2-4; TRBD2 matches 8 bases. TRBJ2-7 explains the end of the DNA better; the J call may be wrong. The CDR3 is 14 residues long. Germline-derived CDR1 and CDR2 are LGHDT and YNNKEL (reference sequence). This CDR3 is CASNNGVAGYEQYF. The CDR3 DNA reads as TGTGCCAGCAACAACGGTGTAGCGGGATACGAGCAGTACTTC.

This clonotype showed up just once. The V call is TRBV6-2 or TRBV6-3, the J call TRBJ2-7, with 7 bases aligning to TRBD1. The tail of the sequence fits TRBJ2-5 better, so the J call may be wrong. Germline V gives CDR1 MNHEY, CDR2 SVGEGT. This CDR3 has 16 amino acids. DNA of the CDR3: TGTGCCAGCAGTCCTGCAGCTTCGGGACAGTCAGAGACCCAGTACTTC. Residues: CASSPAASGQSETQYF.

This clonotype has a handful of counts. This rearrangement joins TRBV27 to TRBJ1-2; tentatively, D is TRBD1 (5 bases). Trimming stripped 5 bases from V and 4 bases from J, with 20 bases between. The CDR3 runs 16 residues. Germline loops: CDR1 MNHEY, CDR2 SMNVEV (reference sequence). The CDR3 is CASSGRGGTVIYGYTF. The CDR3 nucleotides read TGTGCCAGCAGTGGGCGGGGAGGGACCGTTATCTATGGCTACACCTTC.

The chain is built from TRBV30 and TRBJ1-6, with D perhaps matching TRBD1 (5 bases). CDR1 is GTSNPN, CDR2 SVGIG, per germline (reference sequence). This CDR3 comprises 15 residues. Deletions cut 0 bases from V and 7 bases from J, with 13 bases between. In nucleotides, the CDR3 is TGTGCCTGGAGTGTTTCTTTGGCAGGGAATTCACCCCTCCACTTT. Amino acid sequence: CAWSVSLAGNSPLHF. Drawing the rest from reference TRBV30 and TRBJ1-6, the complete variable domain is SQTIHQWPATLVQPVGSPLSLECTVEGTSNPNLYWYRQAAGRGLQLLFYSVGIGQISSEVPQNLSASRPQDRQFILSSKKLLLSDSGFYLCAWSVSLAGNSPLHFGNGTRLTVT.

This chain uses TRBV5-1 with TRBJ1-3, with D perhaps matching TRBD1 (5 bases). The CDR3 sequence is 15 residues long. Germline V gene lookup returns CDR1 SGHRS and CDR2 YFSETQ. V was trimmed by 7 bases and J by 0 bases, leaving 14 bases between them. CDR3: CASGRDGNSGNTIYF. The CDR3 DNA is TGCGCCAGCGGGAGGGACGGAAACTCTGGAAACACCATATATTTT.

The gene calls are TRBV20-1 and TRBJ2-5; D is perhaps TRBD1 (6 bases). The J call is doubtful: the DNA matches TRBJ2-7 better. The CDR3 contains 13 residues. The germline V gene encodes CDR1 DFQATT and CDR2 SNEGSKA (reference sequence). In DNA form, the CDR3 reads TGCAGTGCTCCACTGGGACATGCCTACGAGCAGTACTTC. Its translation: CSAPLGHAYEQYF.

This clonotype was picked up a small number of times. The chain employs TRBV7-2 and TRBJ2-4, with D maybe TRBD2 (5 bases). With 1 base removed from V and 7 bases from J, the gap between germline ends came to 17 bases. The CDR3 runs 16 residues. Germline-derived CDR1 and CDR2 are SGHTA and FQGNSA. CDR3 sequence: CASSLVVRVGGNIQYF. CDR3 nucleotide sequence: TGTGCCAGCAGCTTAGTTGTGAGGGTCGGTGGGAACATTCAGTACTTC.

The J gene is TRBJ2-1, the V gene TRBV7-3, with D possibly TRBD1 on 5 matching bases. The CDR3 is 17 residues long. CDR1 is SGHTA, CDR2 FQGTGA, per germline. The V end lost 5 bases, the J end lost 0 bases, and 17 bases lay between the germline ends. This chain's CDR3 is CASSPHQGYTSYNEQFF. The CDR3 DNA reads TGTGCCAGCAGCCCACATCAGGGCTATACCTCCTACAATGAGCAGTTCTTC.

This CDR3 reads CAWSSGQGYTF. The CDR3 DNA reads as TGTGCCTGGAGTTCGGGACAGGGCTACACCTTC. This chain connects TRBV30 to TRBJ1-2; 7 bases align to TRBD1. Germline V lookup: CDR1 GTSNPN, CDR2 SVGIG (reference sequence). The CDR3 is 11 residues long. Trimming removed 2 bases from V and 8 bases from J; junction bases left unmatched: 2.

The chain recombines TRBV25-1 with TRBJ2-2; no firm D call. V was trimmed by 7 bases and J by 4 bases, leaving 13 bases between them. Germline V gene data show CDR1 as MGHDK and CDR2 as SYGVNS. The CDR3 length is 14 residues. CDR3 protein: CASTSSDPTGELFF. DNA for the CDR3: TGTGCCAGCACAAGTTCCGATCCCACCGGGGAGCTGTTTTTT.

The genes are TRBV2 and TRBJ2-7; the match to TRBD1 covers 11 bases. CDR1 and CDR2 (germline): SNHLY, FYNNEI. V trimming: 8 bases; J trimming: 2 bases; junction bases outside the gene matches: 11. CDR3 size: 16 residues. The CDR3 reads CASDEGDRGIPYEQYF. The CDR3 DNA follows: TGTGCCAGCGACGAAGGGGACAGGGGGATACCCTACGAGCAGTACTTC.

The chain has TRBV7-8 and TRBJ2-3; D unclear. The CDR3 length is 14 residues. The germline CDR1 and CDR2 sequences are SGHVS and FQNEAQ. Trimming removed 6 bases at V and 5 bases at J, with 15 bases between. The chain's CDR3 is CASRPGRKGDTQYF. In nucleotides, the CDR3 is TGTGCCAGCAGACCAGGACGTAAGGGAGATACGCAGTATTTT.

The V call is TRBV6-6, the J call TRBJ2-4; D uncertain. The J call is in doubt because the DNA end fits TRBJ2-7 better. Germline CDR1 and CDR2: MNHNY and SVGAGI (reference sequence). This CDR3 region has 16 residues. CDR3 DNA sequence: TGTGCCAGCAGTTCCGAACCCACCGGTAGCTCCTACGAGCAGTACTTC. Translated, it gives CASSSEPTGSSYEQYF.

The sample holds a few counts of this clonotype. The J gene is TRBJ2-7, the V gene TRBV29-1; D remains unclear. Looked up from germline, CDR1 is SQVTM and CDR2 is ANQGSEA. Trimming shortened V by 5 bases and J by 2 bases, and 7 bases separated the two germline ends. The CDR3 totals 11 residues. CDR3 in amino acids: CSVWTTYEQYF. In DNA form, the CDR3 reads TGCAGCGTTTGGACCACCTACGAGCAGTACTTC.

This clonotype was counted between two and nine times. J is TRBJ2-6 and V is TRBV4-2; D may be TRBD1 or TRBD2 (6 bases each). Trimming left V 4 bases short and J 0 bases short, with 13 bases between. The CDR3 consists of 17 residues. Germline values: CDR1 LGHNA, CDR2 YNFKEQ. CDR3 residues: CASSLGGGLSGANVLTF. The DNA of the CDR3 is TGTGCCAGCAGCCTAGGAGGGGGTCTCTCTGGGGCCAACGTCCTGACTTTC.

The J gene is TRBJ2-1, the V gene TRBV20-1, with 9 bases matching TRBD1. Trimming cost V 6 bases and J 0 bases; bases outside gene matches: 15. Germline V gene sequence: CDR1 DFQATT, CDR2 SNEGSKA (reference sequence). The CDR3 consists of 18 residues. CDR3 loop: CSADSGQGPLFSYNEQFF. CDR3 DNA: TGCAGTGCGGACTCTGGACAGGGGCCCCTTTTCTCCTACAATGAGCAGTTCTTC.

The J gene is TRBJ1-2, the V gene TRBV20-1; 12 positions agree with TRBD1. The CDR3 is 15 residues long. V shed 2 bases, J shed 7 bases, and the junction held 8 bases outside the gene matches. CDR1 and CDR2 (germline): DFQATT, SNEGSKA (reference sequence). The CDR3 loop is CSARKPGQGAAGYTF. Here the CDR3 DNA reads TGCAGTGCTAGAAAACCGGGACAGGGGGCGGCTGGCTACACCTTC.

This clonotype appeared a single time. The V call is TRBV7-9, the J call TRBJ2-2; D not resolved. The V and J ends lost 5 bases and 2 bases respectively, with 12 bases between them. CDR3 length equals 15 residues. From germline, CDR1 is SEHNR and CDR2 FQNEAQ (reference sequence). Written as DNA, the CDR3 is TGTGCCAGCAGCCCTCCTGTATCCAACACCGGGGAGCTGTTTTTT. Amino acids: CASSPPVSNTGELFF.